The 9 T cell receptor beta chains reported below all come from one sample, sequenced in a study of T-cell reconstitution after alpha-beta-depleted transplantation in children. Molecular barcoding with unique molecular identifiers was used for the TCRbeta library. TCRdb re-called the PCR reads with MiXCR, one entry per CDR3 protein. The sample includes approximately 300,000 distinct CDR3 sequences, roughly 10% of them seen just once. This material consisted of peripheral blood, taken 180 days after TCRalphabeta/CD19-depleted stem cell transplant. The receptors derive from a male patient aged 2 to 9 who had a stem cell transplant for chronic granulomatous disease, so the T cells may come from the graft donor.

This clonotype was observed at least ten times. J is TRBJ2-2 and V is TRBV7-2, with D perhaps assigned TRBD1 or TRBD2 (6 bases each). Per the germline V gene, CDR1 is SGHTA and CDR2 is FQGNSA. V lost 4 bases and J 5 bases, leaving 20 bases between the germline ends. The CDR3 covers 17 residues. The CDR3: CASSYRTGFGGTGELFF. Written as DNA, the CDR3 is TGTGCCAGCAGCTACAGAACAGGGTTCGGGGGAACCGGGGAGCTGTTTTTT.

This clonotype was seen at least ten times. This chain uses TRBV3-1 with TRBJ2-7; D is perhaps TRBD1 (6 bases). The V gene lost 3 bases and the J gene lost 3 bases, with 12 bases spanning the gap. CDR3 length equals 14 residues. CDR1 and CDR2 (germline): LGHDT, YNNKEL (reference sequence). In DNA, the CDR3 is TGTGCCAGCAGCCACCAGGGGACAAACTACGAGCAGTACTTC. Amino acid sequence: CASSHQGTNYEQYF.

The V call is TRBV6-1, the J call TRBJ2-1; TRBD2 agrees at 8 bases. In germline, CDR1 is MNHNS, CDR2 SASEGT. Trimming at V came to 5 bases and at J to 9 bases, leaving 15 bases not matched to a gene. The CDR3 contains 16 residues. In DNA, the CDR3 is TGTGCCAGCAGTCCTAACCCGGGACTAGTTTCAGTTGAGCAGTTCTTC. Translating it yields CASSPNPGLVSVEQFF.

For this clonotype: One base away lies a much larger clone, so this may be a sequencing read error. The V gene is TRBV12-3 or TRBV12-4, the J gene TRBJ2-3; the D gene is possibly TRBD1 (5 bases). The CDR3 is 13 amino acids. V lost 7 bases to trimming and J lost 2 bases, with 10 bases between them. CDR3 nucleotide sequence: TGTGCCAGCACGATGGGGCTCACAGATACGCAGTATTTT. It specifies CASTMGLTDTQYF.

There are a few counts of this clonotype. The rearrangement joins TRBV5-1 to TRBJ1-4, with unresolved D. The CDR3 has 13 residues. Trimming took 4 bases from V and 5 from J, leaving 9 bases between them. CDR1 and CDR2 from the germline V gene are SGHRS and YFSETQ. The CDR3 is CASSVGWNEKLFF. In DNA, the CDR3 is TGCGCCAGCAGCGTGGGGTGGAATGAAAAACTGTTTTTT.

This clonotype has at least ten counts. This chain links TRBV19 with TRBJ2-2, with D unresolved. Trimming removed 3 bases from V and 5 bases from J, with 10 bases in between. Looked up from germline, CDR1 is LNHDA and CDR2 is SQIVND (reference sequence). This CDR3 has 14 amino acids. The CDR3 is CASSIARGTGELFF. The DNA of the CDR3 is TGTGCCAGTAGTATCGCCCGAGGAACCGGGGAGCTGTTTTTT.

This clonotype was counted ten times or more. The chain carries TRBV20-1 and TRBJ1-5; D might be TRBD1 (5 bases). Germline assignment: CDR1 DFQATT and CDR2 SNEGSKA (reference sequence). The CDR3 contains 14 residues. Trimming removed 2 bases from V and 2 bases from J, with 10 bases in between. The CDR3 protein is CSARRDDRNQPQHF. In nucleotides, the CDR3 is TGCAGTGCTAGAAGGGACGATCGCAATCAGCCCCAGCATTTT.

This clonotype occurred many times. This chain connects TRBV29-1 to TRBJ2-5; perhaps D is TRBD1 or TRBD2 (5 bases each). Trimming took 2 bases from V and 5 from J, leaving 12 bases between them. The CDR3 extends over 13 amino acids. The V gene's germline CDR1 is SQVTM and CDR2 ANQGSEA. Here the CDR3 reads CSVEWGIVETQYF. The DNA of the CDR3 is TGCAGCGTTGAATGGGGGATTGTGGAGACCCAGTACTTC.

This clonotype was detected many times. The chain links TRBV2 to TRBJ1-4, with 8 nucleotides matching TRBD1. Germline lookup yields CDR1 SNHLY and CDR2 FYNNEI. Trimming cost V 6 bases and J 4 bases; bases outside gene matches: 10. This CDR3 has 16 amino acids. CDR3 in DNA: TGTGCCAGCAGCCTTTGGGGACAGGCCTTTAATGAAAAACTGTTTTTT. This translates into CASSLWGQAFNEKLFF.